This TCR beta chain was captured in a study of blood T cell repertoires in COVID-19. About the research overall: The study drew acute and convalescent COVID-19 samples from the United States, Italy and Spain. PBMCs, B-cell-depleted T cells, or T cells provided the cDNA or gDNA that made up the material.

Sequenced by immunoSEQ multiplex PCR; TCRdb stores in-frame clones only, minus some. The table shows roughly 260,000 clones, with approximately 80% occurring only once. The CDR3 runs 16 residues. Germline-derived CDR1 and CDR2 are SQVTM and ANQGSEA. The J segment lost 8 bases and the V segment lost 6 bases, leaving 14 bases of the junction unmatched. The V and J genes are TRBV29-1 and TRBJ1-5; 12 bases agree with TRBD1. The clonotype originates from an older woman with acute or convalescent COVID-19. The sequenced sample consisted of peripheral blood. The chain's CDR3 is CSVGHSGTGGREPQHF. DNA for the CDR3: TGCAGCGTCGGTCACTCGGGGACAGGGGGCAGGGAGCCCCAGCATTTT.